This T cell receptor (beta chain) was documented in a study of blood T cell repertoires in COVID-19. As for the study in general: Sources were T cells, B-cell-depleted T cells, or PBMCs; the material itself was cDNA or gDNA.

Participants, about 18 to 90 years old, spanned 25 or so US areas. Participant-given clinical history determined each cohort assignment. Under the authors' procedure: Reference gene primer amplification gave estimated nucleated cell counts. The table came from immunoSEQ multiplex PCR; TCRdb's copy has only in-frame clones and leaves some out. D and trimming come from the DNA, and the V and J calls and clone size come from that table. The sample lists 300,000 or so clones, 87% occurring once. Germline values: CDR1 SGHVS, CDR2 FNYEAQ. The CDR3 is 17 residues long. V gave up 0 bases and J gave up 1 base; unmatched junction bases: 7.

The rearrangement links TRBV7-6 to TRBJ2-7; 9 bases fit TRBD1. This clonotype was obtained from a woman aged 30 to 39 who had recovered from COVID-19. Material: PBMCs or T cells enriched from blood (not recorded which). The DNA of the CDR3 is TGTGCCAGCAGCTTAGCGACGGGACAGGGAACTTCCTACGAGCAGTACTTC. Translation gives CASSLATGQGTSYEQYF.